The 8 T cell receptor beta chains in this list originate from one sample, sequenced in a study of CD8+ T cells in alopecia areata. This sample's treatment: oral pan-JAK inhibitor, 5-10 mg twice daily. TCR sequencing used cDNA made by reverse transcription of extracted RNA. TCRdb's copy holds only in-frame clones and misses some; the assay was immunoSEQ multiplex PCR. Among some 190,000 clones listed, around 56% were seen once. Specimen: CD4+ T cells sorted from blood, collected at week 4, from a patient treated with tofacitinib. The receptors stem from a human donor with alopecia areata.

This clone was picked up a small number of times. The chain has TRBV7-3 and TRBJ2-3; D unclear. The germline V and J ends were trimmed by 0 bases and 5 bases, with 3 bases remaining between them. CDR1 and CDR2 from the germline V gene are SGHTA and FQGTGA. This CDR3 contains 12 residues. The chain's CDR3 is CASSLTRDTQYF. CDR3 nucleotide sequence: TGTGCCAGCAGCTTAACCCGAGATACGCAGTATTTT.

This chain links TRBV6-5 with TRBJ1-1, with a tentative D call TRBD1 (5 bases). The CDR3 sequence is 15 residues long. V dropped 2 bases and J dropped 1 base, with 11 bases sitting between them. Looked up from germline, CDR1 is MNHEY and CDR2 is SVGAGI. The CDR3 region is CASSYDWGQNTEAFF. CDR3 coding DNA: TGTGCCAGCAGTTACGATTGGGGCCAGAACACTGAAGCTTTCTTT.

This clone occurred a few times. This sequence joins TRBV2 and TRBJ1-1; 9 nucleotides match TRBD1. CDR1 is SNHLY and CDR2 is FYNNEI in the germline V gene. This CDR3 has 12 amino acids. V lost 4 bases to trimming and J lost 9 bases; unmatched junction nucleotides: 3. CDR3 protein: CASSGTGVQAFF. Written as DNA, the CDR3 is TGTGCCAGCAGTGGGACAGGGGTACAAGCTTTCTTT.

In its sample, this clone was seen a few times. The CDR3 coding sequence is TGTGCCAGCAGTTTACCTAGCGGGAACTCCTACGAGCAGTACTTC. The encoded protein is CASSLPSGNSYEQYF. The chain is built from TRBV27 and TRBJ2-7; TRBD2 aligns across 9 bases. Trimming took 2 bases from V and 0 from J; bases not matched to a gene: 2. The CDR3 has 15 amino acids. Germline V gives CDR1 MNHEY, CDR2 SMNVEV (reference sequence).

CDR3 sequence: CSVEASGQETQYF. In DNA form, the CDR3 reads TGCAGCGTTGAAGCAAGCGGCCAAGAGACCCAGTACTTC. The V call is TRBV29-1, the J call TRBJ2-5; a possible D gene is TRBD2 (5 bases). CDR1 and CDR2 from the germline V gene are SQVTM and ANQGSEA. Trimming stripped 1 base from V and 1 base from J, with 7 bases between. This CDR3 contains 13 residues.

The chain links TRBV27 to TRBJ1-5; D perhaps matches TRBD1 (6 bases). The germline V and J ends were trimmed by 4 bases and 4 bases, with 17 bases remaining between them. Germline CDR1 reads MNHEY; CDR2 reads SMNVEV (reference sequence). The CDR3 runs 16 residues. DNA of the CDR3: TGTGCCAGCAGTTCAACAACAGGGTATACAAATCAGCCCCAGCATTTT. Translated: CASSSTTGYTNQPQHF.

The chain's CDR3 is CASTLAGSYEQYF. DNA of the CDR3: TGTGCCAGCACCCTAGCGGGTTCCTACGAGCAGTACTTC. This chain uses TRBV25-1 with TRBJ2-7, with TRBD2 matching over 8 bases. Germline V gene lookup returns CDR1 MGHDK and CDR2 SYGVNS. This CDR3 has 13 amino acids. Trimming at V came to 7 bases and at J to 1 base, leaving 3 bases not matched to a gene.

CDR3: CASSLAGIKETQYF. The CDR3 coding sequence is TGTGCCAGCAGCTTAGCGGGTATAAAAGAGACCCAGTACTTC. V gene TRBV7-2 combines with J gene TRBJ2-5; D unresolved. The germline V gene encodes CDR1 SGHTA and CDR2 FQGNSA. This CDR3 contains 14 residues. Deletions cut 0 bases from V and 3 bases from J, with 8 bases between. The full variable domain, with the rest looked up from reference TRBV7-2 and TRBJ2-5, is GAGVSQSPSNKVTEKGKDVELRCDPISGHTALYWYRQSLGQGLEFLIYFQGNSAPDKSGLPSDRFSAERTGGSVSTLTIQRTQQEDSAVYLCASSLAGIKETQYFGPGTRLLVL.